This TCR beta chain was obtained from a study of CXCR3-negative and CXCR3-positive naive CD8 T cells. Study in general: Total TRB output reached 130 million or so reads, about 1.5 +/- 0.3 million per library. Study-wide results and limits: For the naive subsets, surface CD5 was similar, and TCR strength was inferred from TRB CDR3 properties. Naive CXCR3-positive and CXCR3-negative cells shared TRBV-TRBJ usage; memory cells diverged. Expression of CXCR3 was partially reduced after cryopreservation, and fresh PBMCs were used in most assays. Comparison of naive cells showed more hydrophobic TRB CDR3s in CXCR3-positive than in CXCR3-negative naive cells.

The CDR3 is 12 amino acids. Germline values: CDR1 SEHNR, CDR2 FQNEAQ (reference sequence). As regards this clonotype: Antigen: not known.

The TRB libraries of cDNA were built by UMI-labeled 5' RACE. TCRdb re-called the 5' RACE reads and shows each CDR3 protein once, DNA omitted. The sample totals tens of thousands of distinct CDR3 sequences. The chain is built from TRBV7-9 and TRBJ1-1. The specimen sequenced was naive CXCR3+ CD8+ T cells from blood. The subset was: CD45RO-CCR7+CD27+CD95- naive CD8+ T cells expressing CXCR3 (TNR3+). The TCR sequence derives from a human donor in good health. Some clones in this sample may be carry-over from other donors' samples. The CDR3 here is CASSPSELGAFF.